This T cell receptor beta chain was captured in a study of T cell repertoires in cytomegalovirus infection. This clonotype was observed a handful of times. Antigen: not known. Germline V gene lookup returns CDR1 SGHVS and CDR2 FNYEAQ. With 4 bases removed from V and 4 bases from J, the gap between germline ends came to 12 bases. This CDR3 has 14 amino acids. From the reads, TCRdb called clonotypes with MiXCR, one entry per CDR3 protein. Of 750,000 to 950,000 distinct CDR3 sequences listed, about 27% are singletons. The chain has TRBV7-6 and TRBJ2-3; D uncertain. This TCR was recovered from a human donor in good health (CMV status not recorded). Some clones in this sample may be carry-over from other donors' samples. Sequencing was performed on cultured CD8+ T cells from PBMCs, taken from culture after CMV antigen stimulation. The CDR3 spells CASSSRFLPDTQYF. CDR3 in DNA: TGTGCCAGCAGCTCCCGTTTTTTACCAGATACGCAGTATTTT.